These T cell receptor beta chains were read from a single sample in a study of blood T cell repertoires in COVID-19. The data were produced by immunoSEQ multiplex PCR, yet TCRdb's version contains in-frame clones alone and is incomplete. The table shows about 54,000 clones, with 90% occurring only once. Sequencing was performed on peripheral blood. All receptors derive from a woman aged 40-49 years with active COVID-19. Each CDR3 is given with its conserved first and last residue. Each record gives: CDR3 DNA, CDR3 protein, J gene, V gene, D gene, clone size. A D gene is named only where the DNA matches it firmly. Rows give clone size only sometimes, using once, few, many, or a class for an expanded clone.

TGTGCCAGCAGCTTAGGGGGCAGGGGGCAAGGTATATATGGCTACACCTTC,CASSLGGRGQGIYGYTF,TRBJ1-2,TRBV7-8,TRBD1,.
TGTGCCAGCAGCCGAAAACTAGCGGGTCCTACAGATACGCAGTATTTT,CASSRKLAGPTDTQYF,TRBJ2-3,TRBV13,TRBD2,.
TGTGCCAGCTTGACTAGCAATTATCCAGATACGCAGTATTTT,CASLTSNYPDTQYF,TRBJ2-3,TRBV18,TRBD2,.
TGCGCCAGCAGCTTGGGTGGCAGGGGGAGAACTGAAGCTTTCTTT,CASSLGGRGRTEAFF,TRBJ1-1,TRBV5-1,TRBD1,.
TGTGCCAGCAGCCAAGAGGTGGGCAGGGGAGGGCATGAGCAGTTCTTC,CASSQEVGRGGHEQFF,TRBJ2-1,TRBV4-2,.,.
TGTGCCTGGAAGGGAGCCGGGACAGGAACCACCGGGGAGCTGTTTTTT,CAWKGAGTGTTGELFF,TRBJ2-2,TRBV30,TRBD1,.
TGCGCCAGCAGTCGATTCGGCGCTACCACGAGGGGGTATGGCTACACCTTC,CASSRFGATTRGYGYTF,TRBJ1-2,TRBV23-1,.,.
TGTGCCAGCAGTTTAGGGACAGGGGGCGCAGATACGCAGTATTTT,CASSLGTGGADTQYF,TRBJ2-3,TRBV27,TRBD1,.
TGTGCCTGGAGGACAGGGGGGACAGATACGCAGTATTTT,CAWRTGGTDTQYF,TRBJ2-3,TRBV30,TRBD1,.
TGTGCCAGCAGCATGCTAGGCTCTGGAGATACGCAGTATTTT,CASSMLGSGDTQYF,TRBJ2-3,TRBV7-9,.,once
TGCGCCAGCAGCTACGGGCCACTAGCGAGGAGCACAGATACGCAGTATTTT,CASSYGPLARSTDTQYF,TRBJ2-3,TRBV5-1,TRBD2,.
TGTGCCTGGAGTGACAAGACAGGAGCTAATGAAAAACTGTTTTTT,CAWSDKTGANEKLFF,TRBJ1-4,TRBV30,.,.
TGCGCCAGCAGGGACTATGGGACAGAGATAAATTCACCCCTCCACTTT,CASRDYGTEINSPLHF,TRBJ1-6,TRBV10-1,TRBD1,.
TGTGCCAGCAGCCGGACAGGGGGTTACAATGAGCAGTTCTTC,CASSRTGGYNEQFF,TRBJ2-1,TRBV7-3,TRBD1,.
TGTGCTAGTGGTTTGCCGACAGGGGGTCTAACTGAAGCTTTCTTT,CASGLPTGGLTEAFF,TRBJ1-1,TRBV12-5,TRBD1,few
TGTGCCAGCAGTCGGAGCGGGGCTTGGAACAATGAGCAGTTCTTC,CASSRSGAWNNEQFF,TRBJ2-1,TRBV2,TRBD2,.
TGTGCCAGCAGCCCGGACAGCGGGGGTATGGATACGCAGTATTTT,CASSPDSGGMDTQYF,TRBJ2-3,TRBV7-9,TRBD2,.
TGTGCCAGCAGCCGCATACAGGGGGCTGGGGAAGCTTTCTTT,CASSRIQGAGEAFF,TRBJ1-1,TRBV6-2/TRBV6-3,TRBD1,.
TGTGCCAGCAGTTTATGGGACAGGGGAGGGACTGAAGCTTTCTTT,CASSLWDRGGTEAFF,TRBJ1-1,TRBV28,TRBD1,once
TGTGCCAGCAGCTCGTCAGACAGGGATTTTCTCGATGGCTACACCTTC,CASSSSDRDFLDGYTF,TRBJ1-2,TRBV7-9,TRBD1,.
TGCAGTGCTACCTCTAGTTACGAGCAGTACTTC,CSATSSYEQYF,TRBJ2-7,TRBV20-1,.,.
TGTGCCACCAGTGATTGGAAGCGGGGGCCCCGTGGGACCCAGTACTTC,CATSDWKRGPRGTQYF,TRBJ2-5,TRBV24-1,TRBD2,.
TGTGCCAGTAGTTCAAGGGTTTCCGACAGGGTCTCCCTTGAAGCTTTCTTT,CASSSRVSDRVSLEAFF,TRBJ1-1,TRBV19,TRBD1,medium-sized
TGTGCCAGTAGTATTTTAACAGGGGGAGGTCAGCCCCAGCATTTT,CASSILTGGGQPQHF,TRBJ1-5,TRBV19,TRBD1,.
TGTGCCAGCAGCCCGAGCCCCACAGGGAGGGGCCCAGATACGCAGTATTTT,CASSPSPTGRGPDTQYF,TRBJ2-3,TRBV7-9,.,.
TGTGCCAGCAGCCCAGGGGGCACGAACACTGAAGCTTTCTTT,CASSPGGTNTEAFF,TRBJ1-1,TRBV6-2/TRBV6-3,TRBD1,.
TGTGCCAGCAGCTTAGCGGGGACTAGCGGGGGTCAAGAGACCCAGTACTTC,CASSLAGTSGGQETQYF,TRBJ2-5,TRBV7-2,TRBD2,.
TGTGCCAGCAGTATCAGGGGGCCTGGAAACACCATATATTTT,CASSIRGPGNTIYF,TRBJ1-3,TRBV27,TRBD1,.
TGTGCCAGCAGCTTCGACAGTGCGGCCAATGAGCAGTTCTTC,CASSFDSAANEQFF,TRBJ2-1,TRBV5-5,.,.